This T cell receptor (beta chain) was obtained from a study of cytomegalovirus exposure and HLA in healthy donors (dated by TCRdb to the late 2010s). With regard to the full study: A later analysis indicated that the roughly 130 validation repertoires were generated on the platform also employed for the approximately 690 repertoires of the first cohort. Along with the approximately 620-subject first cohort, a separate validation cohort of approximately 110 different subjects was used. High-throughput TCR immunosequencing, statistical association of individual TCRs with disease status, and machine learning were combined to predict cytomegalovirus infection status. The aim of the study was to test whether cataloging public T cell receptors could identify signatures of past pathogen exposure.

Inclusive of the bounding cysteine and phenylalanine, the CDR3 is 13 residues long. Here the CDR3 DNA is all that survives: 39 bases in frame from base 1. CDR1 and CDR2, looked up from the germline V gene (reference sequence), are GTSNPN and SVGIG. Compared with germline, V lacks 2 bases and J lacks 4 bases; bases without a gene match: 4. Findings and caveats that apply to the study as a whole: The study gave a list of roughly 150 TCR beta chains associated with cytomegalovirus. A later analysis found that TCRs clustered in the first cohort also tended to co-occur in the roughly 120 validation repertoires, with approximately 94% of cluster scores above 0. In both the original and validation cohorts, the classifier was reported to diagnose cytomegalovirus status with high specificity and sensitivity. According to the authors, the approach could potentially be generalized to other disease states and immunological phenotypes. In vitro tests confirmed that three of the cytomegalovirus-associated TCR beta chains recognize cytomegalovirus antigens. A later analysis lacked HLA typing for the validation cohort, so it scored co-occurrence in that cohort across all 120 repertoires. Most TCR sequences were seen in very few donors, while some public TCRs were found in many individuals.

The sample holds a few counts of this clone. There is no known antigen for this receptor. Base-call qualities are not available, and no considerably larger clone is one nucleotide away. Donors formed part of the validation cohort, which comprised over a hundred subjects and was distinct from the first cohort of 670 or so subjects. Library preparation used the immunoSEQ multiplex PCR assay. Processing in the source paper ran as follows. A statistical classification framework was developed to diagnose cytomegalovirus status using the catalog of TCR beta chain sequences. The source is immuneACCESS, and TCRdb retained only in-frame sequences with V and J called. Part of the clones is not carried over; for the studies checked, unresolved V genes explain less than half of this, and the remainder is unexplained. Clone size and the V and J calls come from that table; the DNA yielded D and trimming. The sample data list about 95,000 clones, and about 85% of these were observed just once. The top ten hold 20% of the sample.

Recombination joined TRBV30 with TRBJ1-2, with 7 central nucleotides matching TRBD1. The TCR originated in a man between 18 and 35 years old in good health and CMV-seropositive. Sequenced input: PBMCs. The CDR3 in this case is CAWSTSGGYGYTF. At the DNA level, the sequence is TGTGCCTGGAGTACGTCAGGGGGCTATGGCTACACCTTC.